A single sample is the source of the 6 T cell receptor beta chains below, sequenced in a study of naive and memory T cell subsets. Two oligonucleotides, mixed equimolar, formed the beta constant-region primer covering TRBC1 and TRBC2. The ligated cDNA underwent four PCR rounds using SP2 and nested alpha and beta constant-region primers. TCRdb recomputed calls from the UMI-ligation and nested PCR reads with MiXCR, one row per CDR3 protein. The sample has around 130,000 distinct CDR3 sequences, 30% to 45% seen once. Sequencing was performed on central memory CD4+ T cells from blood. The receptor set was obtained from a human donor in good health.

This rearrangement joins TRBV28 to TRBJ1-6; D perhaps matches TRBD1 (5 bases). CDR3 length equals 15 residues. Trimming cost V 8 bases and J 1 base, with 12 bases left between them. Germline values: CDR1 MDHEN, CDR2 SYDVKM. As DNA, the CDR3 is TGTGCCAGCGGTGGACACGTTTCCTATAATTCACCCCTCCACTTT. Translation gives CASGGHVSYNSPLHF.

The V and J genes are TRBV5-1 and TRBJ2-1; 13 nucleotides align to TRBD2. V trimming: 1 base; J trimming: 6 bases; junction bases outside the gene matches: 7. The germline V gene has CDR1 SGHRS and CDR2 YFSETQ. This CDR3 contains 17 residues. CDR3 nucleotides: TGCGCCAGCAGCTTGTATCCCCGGACTAGCGGGAGCAATGAGCAGTTCTTC. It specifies CASSLYPRTSGSNEQFF.

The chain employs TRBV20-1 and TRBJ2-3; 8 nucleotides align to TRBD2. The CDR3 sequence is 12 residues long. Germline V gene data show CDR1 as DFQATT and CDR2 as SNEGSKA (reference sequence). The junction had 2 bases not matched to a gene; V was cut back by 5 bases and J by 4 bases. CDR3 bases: TGCAGTGCTGCGGGAGGCGCAGATACGCAGTATTTT. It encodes CSAAGGADTQYF.

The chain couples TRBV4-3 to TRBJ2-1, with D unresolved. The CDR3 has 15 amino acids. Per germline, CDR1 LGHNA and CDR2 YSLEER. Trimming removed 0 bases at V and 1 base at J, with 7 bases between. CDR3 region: CASSQDRPSYNEQFF. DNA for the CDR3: TGCGCCAGCAGCCAAGACAGGCCGTCCTACAATGAGCAGTTCTTC.

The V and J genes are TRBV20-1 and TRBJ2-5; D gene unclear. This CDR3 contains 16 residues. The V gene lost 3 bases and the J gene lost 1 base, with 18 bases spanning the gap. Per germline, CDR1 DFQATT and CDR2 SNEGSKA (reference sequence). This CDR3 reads CSARPFRTNLQETQYF. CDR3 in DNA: TGCAGTGCTAGGCCCTTCCGGACCAACCTCCAAGAGACCCAGTACTTC.

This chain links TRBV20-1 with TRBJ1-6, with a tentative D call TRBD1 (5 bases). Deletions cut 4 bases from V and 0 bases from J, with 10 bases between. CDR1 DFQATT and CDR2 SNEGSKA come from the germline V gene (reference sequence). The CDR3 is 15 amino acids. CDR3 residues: CSATLGGSYNSPLHF. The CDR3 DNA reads TGCAGTGCTACCCTTGGGGGCTCCTATAATTCACCCCTCCACTTT.